Below are 17 T cell receptor beta chains sequenced from a single sample in a study of shared clonotypes between healthy human individuals. Clones were sequenced by immunoSEQ multiplex PCR, and TCRdb holds only the in-frame ones, with some missing. This sample has about 980,000 clones, with around 80% found just once. Sequencing was carried out using memory CD4+ T cells sorted from blood. Subset noted: CD45RA-negative fraction. All receptors derive from a man between 18 and 35 years old in good health.

This clone was detected only once. This rearrangement joins TRBV7-8 to TRBJ2-3; D possibly matches TRBD1 or TRBD2 (6 bases each). Germline assignment: CDR1 SGHVS and CDR2 FQNEAQ. The CDR3 runs to 16 residues. Trimming pared 2 bases from V and 5 bases from J, leaving 17 bases between. CDR3 sequence: CASSLRRGPARDTQYF. For the CDR3, the DNA is TGTGCCAGCAGCTTAAGACGGGGGCCCGCAAGAGATACGCAGTATTTT. The whole variable domain, filled in from reference TRBV7-8 and TRBJ2-3, reads GAGVSQSPRYKVAKRGQDVALRCDPISGHVSLFWYQQALGQGPEFLTYFQNEAQLDKSGLPSDRFFAERPEGSVSTLKIQRTQQEDSAVYLCASSLRRGPARDTQYFGPGTRLTVL.

This rearrangement joins TRBV7-9 to TRBJ2-1, with 10 bases matching TRBD2. The CDR3 is made up of 16 amino acids. V was clipped by 2 bases and J by 6 bases; unmatched bases: 7. Per the germline V gene, CDR1 is SEHNR and CDR2 is FQNEAQ (reference sequence). The DNA of the CDR3 is TGTGCCAGCAGCTTAATTATTCAGCGGGGGGGCAATGAGCAGTTCTTC. This translates into CASSLIIQRGGNEQFF. The variable domain in full, with the rest retrieved from reference TRBV7-9 and TRBJ2-1, is DTGVSQNPRHKITKRGQNVTFRCDPISEHNRLYWYRQTLGQGPEFLTYFQNEAQLEKSRLLSDRFSAERPKGSFSTLEIQRTEQGDSAMYLCASSLIIQRGGNEQFFGPGTRLTVL.

The J gene is TRBJ2-5, the V gene TRBV7-9; D remains ambiguous. Trimming stripped 0 bases from V and 1 base from J, with 9 bases between. The CDR3 is made up of 15 amino acids. Looked up from germline, CDR1 is SEHNR and CDR2 is FQNEAQ (reference sequence). The CDR3 bases are TGTGCCAGCAGCTTAGCGGAAGTTAGCCAAGAGACCCAGTACTTC. It yields the protein CASSLAEVSQETQYF.

This clone has a handful of counts. The chain joins TRBV27 to TRBJ1-6, with D uncertain. The germline V gene encodes CDR1 MNHEY and CDR2 SMNVEV (reference sequence). The CDR3 covers 13 residues. Trimming left V 6 bases short and J 10 bases short, with 13 bases between. CDR3 sequence: CASRGRPPSPLHF. CDR3 DNA: TGTGCCAGCAGGGGAAGACCCCCATCACCCCTCCACTTT.

This clone was found a few times. The gene calls are TRBV2 and TRBJ2-5; TRBD2 agrees at 13 bases. Germline trimming cut 2 bases from V and 1 base from J; bases unmatched to any gene: 4. The CDR3 is 17 residues long. Germline assignment: CDR1 SNHLY and CDR2 FYNNEI. Written as DNA, the CDR3 is TGTGCCAGCAGTGAAAGGACTAGCGGGGGCCTCCAAGAGACCCAGTACTTC. Encoded protein: CASSERTSGGLQETQYF.

This chain joins TRBV1 and TRBJ2-3; TRBD2, the table's D call, was not compared with the DNA. TRBV1 is reported as a pseudogene. This CDR3 is 20 amino acids long. DNA of the CDR3: TGCACCAGCAGCCAAGAGAGACTAGCGGGGCACGGGTTTAACACAGATACGCAGTATTTT. It encodes CTSSQERLAGHGFNTDTQYF.

Note on this clone: A much larger clone lies a single base off, so this may be a read error. This chain joins TRBV6-5 and TRBJ1-1, with D maybe TRBD1 (5 bases). CDR3 length equals 13 residues. Germline assignment: CDR1 MNHEY and CDR2 SVGAGI. The V and J ends lost 6 bases and 5 bases respectively, with 13 bases between them. CDR3 residues: CASRGPGGTEAFF. The CDR3 DNA reads as TGTGCCAGCAGGGGACCGGGGGGGACTGAAGCTTTCTTT.

This chain links TRBV6-1 with TRBJ2-7; D call uncertain. The CDR3 loop spans 12 amino acids. V lost 6 bases and J lost 3, with 9 bases in between. CDR1 is MNHNS and CDR2 is SASEGT in the germline V gene. Here the CDR3 DNA reads TGTGCCAGCAGGGATTTTTACTACGAGCAGTACTTC. It codes for CASRDFYYEQYF.

This clone was seen a single time. The genes are TRBV14 and TRBJ1-1; D unresolved. CDR1 and CDR2 (germline): SGHDN, FVKESK. V was clipped by 3 bases and J by 5 bases, with 13 bases between them. The CDR3 consists of 14 residues. CDR3 sequence reads: CASSHPGRRTEAFF. The CDR3 DNA sequence: TGTGCCAGCAGCCACCCGGGAAGGAGGACTGAAGCTTTCTTT.

The V and J genes are TRBV28 and TRBJ1-4, with D tentatively TRBD1 (5 bases). Germline values: CDR1 MDHEN, CDR2 SYDVKM. V was trimmed by 6 bases and J by 4 bases, leaving 12 bases between them. The CDR3 consists of 14 residues. The CDR3: CASSLGTDNEKLFF. The CDR3 DNA reads as TGTGCCAGCAGCCTCGGGACGGATAATGAAAAACTGTTTTTT.

This clone appeared a few times. The chain combines TRBV5-1 with TRBJ1-2, with a possible D match to TRBD1 (5 bases). The CDR3 covers 16 residues. Germline CDR1 is SGHRS and CDR2 is YFSETQ. Trimming pared 0 bases from V and 6 bases from J, leaving 18 bases between. The CDR3 bases are TGCGCCAGCAGCTTGGCCGCCGGGACCGTTAAGGATGGCTACACCTTC. Translation gives CASSLAAGTVKDGYTF.

This rearrangement joins TRBV30 to TRBJ2-7; no firm D call. Germline lookup yields CDR1 GTSNPN and CDR2 SVGIG (reference sequence). The CDR3 runs 14 residues. Trimming pared 2 bases from V and 1 base from J, leaving 12 bases between. CDR3 in DNA: TGTGCCTGGAGTCGGGCTGGTACGTCCTACGAGCAGTACTTC. This sequence encodes CAWSRAGTSYEQYF.

V gene TRBV6-1 combines with J gene TRBJ1-2; the D gene is possibly TRBD1 (5 bases). The V and J ends lost 3 bases and 1 base respectively, with 12 bases between them. CDR3 size: 15 residues. Germline values: CDR1 MNHNS, CDR2 SASEGT. This CDR3 is CASSDTQGNNYGYTF. CDR3 coding DNA: TGTGCCAGCAGTGATACGCAGGGAAATAACTATGGCTACACCTTC.

This clone has a handful of counts. The chain recombines TRBV11-2 with TRBJ2-3; TRBD2 might be the D (6 bases). V lost 5 bases to trimming and J lost 0 bases, with 15 bases between them. The CDR3 has 16 amino acids. Per germline, CDR1 SGHAT and CDR2 FQNNGV. The CDR3 sequence: CASSLTGGKSTDTQYF. CDR3 bases: TGTGCCAGCAGCCTCACGGGCGGGAAGAGCACAGATACGCAGTATTTT.

This clone was found a few times. This rearrangement joins TRBV10-2 to TRBJ1-5; 7 bases map to TRBD1. V lost 4 bases to trimming and J lost 4 bases; unmatched junction nucleotides: 4. The CDR3 runs 14 residues. Germline loops: CDR1 WSHSY, CDR2 SAAADI. CDR3 protein: CASSGQGRNQPQHF. CDR3 coding DNA: TGCGCCAGCAGTGGACAGGGACGGAATCAGCCCCAGCATTTT.

This clone was observed a single time. This chain joins TRBV7-8 and TRBJ1-3; D gene ambiguous. The germline V gene encodes CDR1 SGHVS and CDR2 FQNEAQ. V lost 1 base and J 4 bases, leaving 11 bases between the germline ends. The CDR3 covers 15 residues. CDR3 region: CASSLESNGGNTIYF. For the CDR3, the DNA is TGTGCCAGCAGCTTAGAGAGTAATGGAGGAAACACCATATATTTT.

J is TRBJ2-1 and V is TRBV10-3, with TRBD1 matching 9 bases. The ends lost 6 bases at V and 3 bases at J; junction bases unmatched: 18. This CDR3 contains 19 residues. Germline V gene data show CDR1 as ENHRY and CDR2 as SYGVKD. Written as DNA, the CDR3 is TGTGCCATCAGCCGGACAGGGGAAAATAGCGGAGGCCACTACAATGAGCAGTTCTTC. Its translation is CAISRTGENSGGHYNEQFF.